One and the same sample provided the 25 T cell receptor beta chains below, sequenced in a study of prognosis after radiotherapy for stage I lung cancer. Multiplex PCR in two rounds served to amplify TCR beta CDR3 from genomic DNA. Every TRBV and TRBJ gene had its own specific primer in first-round PCR. MiXCR, run by TCRdb on the multiplex PCR reads, gives a single entry per CDR3 protein. The data contain around 30,000 distinct CDR3 sequences, about 30% of them singletons. The specimen comprised PBMCs, sampled before or after stereotactic body radiation therapy (not recorded which). The receptors come from a donor aged 50 or older with non-small cell lung cancer.

This clonotype was detected only a few times. This chain connects TRBV18 to TRBJ2-3, with TRBD2 matching 7 bases. Germline values: CDR1 KGHSH, CDR2 LQKENI. Losses at the gene ends were 5 bases for V and 2 bases for J; bases not matched to a gene: 10. The CDR3 contains 16 residues. The CDR3 region is CASSLRGAGITDTQYF. The CDR3 DNA reads TGTGCCAGCTCATTAAGGGGAGCGGGGATCACAGATACGCAGTATTTT. Full variable domain (remainder filled in from reference TRBV18 and TRBJ2-3): NAGVMQNPRHLVRRRGQEARLRCSPMKGHSHVYWYRQLPEEGLKFMVYLQKENIIDESGMPKERFSAEFPKEGPSILRIQQVVRGDSAAYFCASSLRGAGITDTQYFGPGTRLTVL.

A note on this clonotype: At one boundary the junction diverges from the germline segment, which might be a read error. V gene TRBV7-9 combines with J gene TRBJ2-1, with 9 bases that match TRBD2. CDR1 SEHNR and CDR2 FQNEAQ come from the germline V gene (reference sequence). The CDR3 extends over 13 amino acids. CDR3 loop: CASSLAGRNEQFF. The CDR3, as DNA: TGTGCCAGCAGCCTAGCGGGACGGAATGAGCAGTTCTTC.

The rearrangement uses TRBV25-1 and TRBJ2-3; 8 nucleotides line up with TRBD2. This CDR3 is 14 amino acids long. The trim removed 3 bases at V and 4 bases at J, leaving 3 bases unmatched. From germline, CDR1 is MGHDK and CDR2 SYGVNS. CDR3 sequence reads: CASSDTGGADTQYF. The CDR3 DNA reads TGTGCCAGCAGTGACACGGGAGGGGCAGATACGCAGTATTTT.

V and J are TRBV5-1 and TRBJ2-3; 9 bases map to TRBD1. The CDR3 is 16 residues long. Per the germline V gene, CDR1 is SGHRS and CDR2 is YFSETQ. With 2 bases clipped from V and 1 base from J, the junction kept 5 bases outside the gene matches. In DNA form, the CDR3 reads TGCGCCAGCAGCTTCGAACAGGGGGCCCGCACAGATACGCAGTATTTT. It codes for CASSFEQGARTDTQYF.

This clonotype was seen ten or more times. The gene calls are TRBV20-1 and TRBJ2-7; D may match TRBD1 or TRBD2 (5 bases each). From germline, CDR1 is DFQATT and CDR2 SNEGSKA (reference sequence). V lost 2 bases and J lost 4, with 15 bases in between. The CDR3 spans 14 residues. The CDR3 sequence is CSARPRDRTYEQYF. The CDR3 DNA is TGCAGTGCTAGACCCAGGGACCGAACATACGAGCAGTACTTC.

In its sample, this clonotype was seen many times. The chain couples TRBV24-1 to TRBJ2-1; a weak D match, TRBD2 (5 bases). This CDR3 spans 16 amino acids. CDR1 is KGHDR, CDR2 SFDVKD, per germline. Trimming removed 4 bases from V and 4 bases from J, with 16 bases in between. The CDR3 region is CATSDPPRDKYNEQFF. CDR3 bases: TGTGCCACCAGTGACCCTCCCCGGGATAAGTACAATGAGCAGTTCTTC.

This clonotype was seen only once. Mismatch with germline at one junction end may stem from a read error. V and J are TRBV15 and TRBJ2-3; 7 bases line up with TRBD2. The CDR3 is 16 amino acids. Germline values: CDR1 LNHNV, CDR2 YYDKDF (reference sequence). The CDR3 region is CATSRDGLEGADTQYF. The CDR3 DNA sequence: TGTGCCACAAGCAGAGATGGACTAGAGGGAGCGGATACGCAGTATTTT.

The sample holds many counts of this clonotype. This chain uses TRBV5-4 with TRBJ1-4; 8 bases line up with TRBD1. V dropped 0 bases and J dropped 7; count of bases not matched to a gene: 8. The CDR3 loop spans 16 amino acids. CDR1 SGHNT and CDR2 YYREEE come from the germline V gene (reference sequence). CDR3 sequence: CASSLEAGGEAEKLFF. As DNA, the CDR3 is TGTGCCAGCAGCTTGGAGGCAGGGGGCGAAGCTGAAAAACTGTTTTTT.

As regards this clonotype: A read error may explain this, as a much larger clone is one base away. The chain combines TRBV9 with TRBJ1-2; a possible D gene is TRBD1 (5 bases). Per germline, CDR1 SGDLS and CDR2 YYNGEE. The CDR3 is made up of 14 amino acids. CDR3 region: CASSVAGLNYGYAF. The CDR3 bases are TGTGCCAGCAGCGTAGCGGGACTAAACTATGGCTACGCCTTC.

This clonotype has ten or more counts. This chain links TRBV25-1 with TRBJ2-2; the D gene is possibly TRBD1 (6 bases). The CDR3 spans 16 residues. CDR1 is MGHDK and CDR2 is SYGVNS in the germline V gene. Between the trimmed V and J ends, which lost 5 bases and 0 bases, there was a span of 13 bases. CDR3 DNA: TGTGCCAGCAGTTCCTTGTGGGGGCCGAACACCGGGGAGCTGTTTTTT. It yields the protein CASSSLWGPNTGELFF.

With respect to this clonotype: One end of the junction varies from germline; a read error may be responsible. This rearrangement joins TRBV11-2 to TRBJ1-2; a possible D gene is TRBD1 (5 bases). CDR1 is SGHAT, CDR2 FQNNGV, per germline. This CDR3 region has 14 residues. The CDR3 is CSSSVQGPNYGYTF. The CDR3, as DNA: TGTTCCAGCAGCGTCCAGGGCCCTAACTATGGCTACACCTTC.

Concerning this clonotype itself: A much bigger clone sits one base away, suggesting this may be a read error. The V call is TRBV14, the J call TRBJ2-7; 7 bases align to TRBD1. This CDR3 is built from 15 residues. The germline CDR1 and CDR2 sequences are SGHDN and FVKESK. In nucleotides, the CDR3 is TGTGCCAGCAGCCAGATGGACAGGACATCCTACAAGCAGTACTTC. The encoded protein is CASSQMDRTSYKQYF.

This clonotype was counted a few times. J is TRBJ2-1 and V is TRBV28, with TRBD2 identical over 7 bases. V lost 2 bases and J lost 4; bases outside the gene matches: 5. Germline loops: CDR1 MDHEN, CDR2 SYDVKM. The CDR3 length is 15 residues. The CDR3 DNA reads TGTGCCAGCAGTTTAGCGGGAGACACTTACAATGAGCAGTTCTTC. It yields the protein CASSLAGDTYNEQFF.

As concerns this clonotype: This may come from a read error, since a much larger clone is one base off. The chain combines TRBV5-1 with TRBJ2-7, with D perhaps matching TRBD1 (6 bases). CDR3 size: 15 residues. Germline CDR1 reads SGHRS; CDR2 reads YFSETQ. In DNA, the CDR3 is TGCGCCGGCAGCGTGGGGTCAGGGGATATCTACGAGCAGTACTTC. As protein: CAGSVGSGDIYEQYF.

This clonotype was detected ten times or more. J is TRBJ2-3 and V is TRBV5-1; D possibly corresponds to TRBD1 (6 bases). The germline V and J ends were trimmed by 0 bases and 5 bases, with 10 bases remaining between them. The CDR3 has 14 amino acids. Germline CDR1 reads SGHRS; CDR2 reads YFSETQ. Written as DNA, the CDR3 is TGCGCCAGCAGCTTGGCCAGGGGCGAAGATACGCAGTATTTT. Encoded protein: CASSLARGEDTQYF.

The CDR3 bases are TGTGCCAGCATTAGACAGGGCCGTAATGAAAAACTGTTTTTT. Translated: CASIRQGRNEKLFF. V gene TRBV2 combines with J gene TRBJ1-4; 7 bases are shared with TRBD1. In germline, CDR1 is SNHLY, CDR2 FYNNEI. The CDR3 is 14 amino acids. V was clipped by 7 bases and J by 4 bases; unmatched bases: 6.

This clonotype has a single count. A far larger clone is one base from this, pointing to a likely read error. The chain recombines TRBV6-4 with TRBJ2-7; D call uncertain. The V gene's germline CDR1 is MRHNA and CDR2 SNTAGT. CDR3 size: 13 residues. This CDR3 reads CASSDPGTYEKYF. In nucleotides, the CDR3 is TGTGCCAGCAGTGACCCAGGAACCTACGAGAAGTACTTC.

The chain's CDR3 is CASSSGTAYNQPQHF. DNA of the CDR3: TGTGCCAGCAGTTCCGGGACAGCTTACAATCAGCCCCAGCATTTT. The J gene is TRBJ1-5, the V gene TRBV27; 7 nucleotides agree with TRBD1. J gave up 3 bases and V 4 bases, and 6 bases lay outside the gene matches. The germline V gene encodes CDR1 MNHEY and CDR2 SMNVEV (reference sequence). This CDR3 has 15 amino acids.

This clonotype was detected only a few times. V gene TRBV20-1 combines with J gene TRBJ1-2, with 9 bases identical to TRBD1. This CDR3 has 15 residues. The junction had 9 bases not matched to a gene; V was cut back by 4 bases and J by 3 bases. Germline CDR1 reads DFQATT; CDR2 reads SNEGSKA (reference sequence). The CDR3 protein is CSATSPGTGHYGYTF. For the CDR3, the DNA is TGCAGTGCTACCAGTCCCGGGACAGGGCACTATGGCTACACCTTC.

There are many counts of this clonotype. CDR3 loop: CASSPSLNTGELFF. The CDR3 DNA reads TGTGCCAGCTCTCCCAGCCTGAACACCGGGGAGCTGTTTTTT. The rearrangement uses TRBV18 and TRBJ2-2, with unresolved D. Trimming pared 6 bases from V and 1 base from J, leaving 9 bases between. Germline values: CDR1 KGHSH, CDR2 LQKENI. This CDR3 contains 14 residues.

This clonotype occurred once. The chain has TRBV30 and TRBJ1-5, with 10 bases that match TRBD1. CDR3 length: 18 residues. J lost 1 base, V lost 3 bases, and 12 bases had no gene match. CDR1 and CDR2 (germline): GTSNPN, SVGIG (reference sequence). CDR3 amino acids: CAWSPTDRGRVSNQPQHF. CDR3 bases: TGTGCCTGGAGCCCTACCGACAGGGGGCGGGTGAGCAATCAGCCCCAGCATTTT.

Ten or more counts support this clonotype. V is TRBV11-1 and J is TRBJ2-1; 7 positions agree with TRBD1. This CDR3 contains 15 residues. V trimming: 5 bases; J trimming: 4 bases; junction bases outside the gene matches: 8. Germline-derived CDR1 and CDR2 are SGHAT and FQDESV (reference sequence). In DNA, the CDR3 is TGTGCCAGCAGCCGACAGGGAGAGTTATACAATGAGCAGTTCTTC. This sequence encodes CASSRQGELYNEQFF.

Worth noting for this clonotype: A read error may explain this, as a much larger clone is one base away. The rearrangement links TRBV29-1 to TRBJ2-1; 8 bases fit TRBD2. J lost 4 bases, V lost 7 bases, and 6 bases had no gene match. There are 13 residues in the CDR3. The V gene's germline CDR1 is SQVTM and CDR2 ANQGSEA. The DNA of the CDR3 is TGCAGCGCCTGTACTAGCGGTTACAATGAGCAGTTCTTC. Protein: CSACTSGYNEQFF.

This clonotype was detected ten times or more. V usage is TRBV20-1 and J usage is TRBJ2-3; a possible D gene is TRBD2 (5 bases). The CDR3 covers 14 residues. Per the germline V gene, CDR1 is DFQATT and CDR2 is SNEGSKA (reference sequence). The CDR3 region has the DNA TGCAGCCATAACGCAGGAGCTGAGGGAGATACGCAGTATTTT. This sequence encodes CSHNAGAEGDTQYF.

The sample holds many counts of this clonotype. This rearrangement joins TRBV12-3 or TRBV12-4 to TRBJ2-4, with 10 bases matching TRBD1. J was trimmed by 11 bases and V by 5 bases; bases with no gene match: 3. CDR3 length equals 12 residues. The CDR3 coding sequence is TGTGCCAGCAGTCCGACAGGGGGCCTTCAGTACTTC. Amino acid sequence: CASSPTGGLQYF.